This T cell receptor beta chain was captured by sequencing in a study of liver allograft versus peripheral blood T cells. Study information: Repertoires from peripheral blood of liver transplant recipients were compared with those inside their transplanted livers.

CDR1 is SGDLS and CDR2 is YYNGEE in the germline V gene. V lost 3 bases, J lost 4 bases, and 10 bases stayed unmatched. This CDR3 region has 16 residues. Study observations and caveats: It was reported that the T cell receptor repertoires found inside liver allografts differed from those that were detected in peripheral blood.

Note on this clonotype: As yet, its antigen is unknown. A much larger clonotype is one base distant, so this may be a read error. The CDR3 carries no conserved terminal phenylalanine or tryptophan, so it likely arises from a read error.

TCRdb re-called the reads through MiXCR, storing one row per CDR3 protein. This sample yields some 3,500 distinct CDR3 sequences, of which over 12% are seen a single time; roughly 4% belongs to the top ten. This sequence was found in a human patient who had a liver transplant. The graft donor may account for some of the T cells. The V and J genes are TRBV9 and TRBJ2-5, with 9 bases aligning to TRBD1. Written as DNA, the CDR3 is TGTGCCAGCAGCGGACCCCGTAACAGGGGGCGAGAGACCCAGTACTCC. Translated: CASSGPRNRGRETQYS.